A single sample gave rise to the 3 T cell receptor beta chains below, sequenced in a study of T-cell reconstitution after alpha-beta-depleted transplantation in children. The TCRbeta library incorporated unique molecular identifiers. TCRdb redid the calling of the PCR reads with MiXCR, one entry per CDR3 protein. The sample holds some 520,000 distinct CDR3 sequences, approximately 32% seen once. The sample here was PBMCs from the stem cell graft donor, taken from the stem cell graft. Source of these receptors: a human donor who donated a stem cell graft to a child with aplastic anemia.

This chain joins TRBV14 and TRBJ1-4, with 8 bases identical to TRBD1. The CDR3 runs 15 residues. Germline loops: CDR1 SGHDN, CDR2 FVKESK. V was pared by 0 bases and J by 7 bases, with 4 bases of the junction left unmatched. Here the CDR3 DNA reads TGTGCCAGCAGCCAAGATCAGGGGGCGTTTGAAAAACTGTTTTTT. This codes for CASSQDQGAFEKLFF. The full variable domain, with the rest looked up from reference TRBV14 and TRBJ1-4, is EAGVTQFPSHSVIEKGQTVTLRCDPISGHDNLYWYRRVMGKEIKFLLHFVKESKQDESGMPNNRFLAERTGGTYSTLKVQPAELEDSGVYFCASSQDQGAFEKLFFGSGTQLSVL.

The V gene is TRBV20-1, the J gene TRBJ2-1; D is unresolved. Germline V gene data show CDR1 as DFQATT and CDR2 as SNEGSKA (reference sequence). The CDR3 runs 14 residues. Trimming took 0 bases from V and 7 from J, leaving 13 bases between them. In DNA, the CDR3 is TGCAGTGCTAGAGATACCCTAGGAACTAATGAGCAGTTCTTC. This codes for CSARDTLGTNEQFF.

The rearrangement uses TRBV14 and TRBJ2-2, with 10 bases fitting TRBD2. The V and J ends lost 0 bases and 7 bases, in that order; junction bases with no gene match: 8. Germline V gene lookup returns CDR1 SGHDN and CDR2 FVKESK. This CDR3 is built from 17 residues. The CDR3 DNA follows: TGTGCCAGCAGCCAAGAGTGGTTAGCGGGAGGCAACGGGGAGCTGTTTTTT. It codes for CASSQEWLAGGNGELFF.